This section outlines one T cell receptor beta chain sequence together with its context. The data originate from a study of blood T cell repertoires in COVID-19. Study-wide background: Samples of COVID-19 (acute and convalescent) were obtained from the United States, Italy and Spain.

Original data processing: Amplification with reference gene primers provided the estimates of nucleated cell counts. Generated by immunoSEQ multiplex PCR, the TCRdb table keeps only in-frame clones and is missing some. V and J calls plus clone size are reproduced from that table; the DNA served to infer D and trimming. The sample shows about 40,000 clones, roughly 80% of them seen only once. Deletions cut 3 bases from V and 2 bases from J, with 19 bases between. The CDR3 is made up of 16 amino acids. Germline V gene lookup returns CDR1 GTSNPN and CDR2 SVGIG (reference sequence). The TCR was taken from a human donor with acute or convalescent COVID-19. The donor label of this sample is uncertain. Sequencing was performed on peripheral blood. This chain joins TRBV30 and TRBJ1-2; D gene unclear. CDR3 nucleotide sequence: TGTGCCTGGAGAGGAGTTGCCCCCCTAGGCAACTATGGCTACACCTTC. The encoded protein is CAWRGVAPLGNYGYTF.